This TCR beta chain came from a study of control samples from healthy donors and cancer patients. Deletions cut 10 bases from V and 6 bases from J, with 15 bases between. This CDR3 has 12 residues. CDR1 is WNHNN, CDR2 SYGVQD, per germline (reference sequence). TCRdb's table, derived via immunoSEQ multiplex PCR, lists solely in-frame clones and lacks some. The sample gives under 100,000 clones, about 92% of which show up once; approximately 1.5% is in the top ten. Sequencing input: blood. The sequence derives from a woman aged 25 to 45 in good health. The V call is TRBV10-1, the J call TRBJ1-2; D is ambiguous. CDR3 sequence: CATLLQDDGYTF. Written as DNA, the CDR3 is TGCGCCACCCTCCTGCAGGACGATGGCTACACCTTC.